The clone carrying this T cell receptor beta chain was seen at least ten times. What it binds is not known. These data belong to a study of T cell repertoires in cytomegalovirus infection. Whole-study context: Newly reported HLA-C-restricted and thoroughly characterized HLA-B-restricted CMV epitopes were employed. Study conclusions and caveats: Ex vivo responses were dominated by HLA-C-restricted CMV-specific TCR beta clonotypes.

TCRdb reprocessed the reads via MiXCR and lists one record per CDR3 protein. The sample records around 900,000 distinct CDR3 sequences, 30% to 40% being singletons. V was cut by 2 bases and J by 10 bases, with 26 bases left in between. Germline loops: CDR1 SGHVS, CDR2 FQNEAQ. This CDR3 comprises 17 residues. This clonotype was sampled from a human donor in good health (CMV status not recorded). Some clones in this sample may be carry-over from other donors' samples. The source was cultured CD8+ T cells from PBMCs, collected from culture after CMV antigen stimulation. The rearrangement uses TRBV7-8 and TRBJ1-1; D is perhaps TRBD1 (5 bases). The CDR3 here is CASSLPYTRSGGRGAFF. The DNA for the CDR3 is TGTGCCAGCAGCTTACCATATACCCGTTCAGGTGGGAGGGGAGCTTTCTTT.